A selection of T cell receptor beta chains follows, all from one sample in a study of OX40 agonist ivuxolimab in advanced cancers. Profiled with immunoSEQ multiplex PCR; TCRdb holds only in-frame clones, not every one. The sample yields roughly 90,000 clones, roughly 85% seen once. The specimen comprised CD4+ or CD8+ T cells sorted from blood, sampled in a trial of the OX40 agonist ivuxolimab. These receptors originate from an adult with an advanced solid tumor such as melanoma, head and neck, liver or kidney cancer. CDR3s include the opening cysteine and the closing phenylalanine or tryptophan. The order of the fields is clone size, D gene, V gene, J gene, CDR3 protein, CDR3 DNA. The D gene is left open where the match is weak. Clone size is not always given. Where it is, it says once, few, many or a class for expanded clones.

abundance: -; d_gene: TRBD2; v_gene: TRBV9; j_gene: TRBJ2-2; CDR3aa: CASSPTGGTGELFF; CDR3nt: TGTGCCAGCAGCCCCACGGGGGGCACCGGGGAGCTGTTTTTT
abundance: -; d_gene: TRBD2; v_gene: TRBV28; j_gene: TRBJ2-3; CDR3aa: CASSPGLAGSLKQYF; CDR3nt: TGTGCCAGCAGTCCCGGACTAGCGGGGTCCCTAAAGCAGTATTTT
abundance: once; d_gene: -; v_gene: TRBV5-1; j_gene: TRBJ2-3; CDR3aa: CASSLAADTQYF; CDR3nt: TGCGCCAGCAGCTTGGCTGCAGATACGCAGTATTTT
abundance: -; d_gene: TRBD2; v_gene: TRBV30; j_gene: TRBJ2-1; CDR3aa: CAWIQGRGVYNEQFF; CDR3nt: TGTGCCTGGATCCAAGGTCGGGGGGTGTACAATGAGCAGTTCTTC
abundance: -; d_gene: -; v_gene: TRBV19; j_gene: TRBJ2-1; CDR3aa: CASSPRDGGEQFF; CDR3nt: TGTGCCAGTAGTCCCCGGGACGGCGGGGAGCAGTTCTTC
abundance: -; d_gene: -; v_gene: TRBV6-4; j_gene: TRBJ1-1; CDR3aa: CASGGSQEAFF; CDR3nt: TGTGCCAGCGGCGGCAGTCAAGAAGCTTTCTTT
abundance: once; d_gene: -; v_gene: TRBV19; j_gene: TRBJ1-1; CDR3aa: CASSFGENTEAFF; CDR3nt: TGTGCCAGTAGCTTCGGCGAGAACACTGAAGCTTTCTTT
abundance: -; d_gene: -; v_gene: TRBV7-9; j_gene: TRBJ1-2; CDR3aa: CASSLQSINYGYTF; CDR3nt: TGTGCCAGCAGCTTACAGTCTATTAACTATGGCTACACCTTC
abundance: -; d_gene: -; v_gene: TRBV5-6; j_gene: TRBJ2-3; CDR3aa: CASSLLGYDTQYF; CDR3nt: TGTGCCAGCAGCTTGCTGGGGTACGATACGCAGTATTTT
abundance: -; d_gene: -; v_gene: TRBV10-3; j_gene: TRBJ2-7; CDR3aa: CAISESSRGTGEQYF; CDR3nt: TGTGCCATCAGTGAGTCTTCGAGGGGGACGGGGGAGCAGTACTTC
abundance: -; d_gene: -; v_gene: TRBV4-1; j_gene: TRBJ2-2; CDR3aa: CASSLVGTLGTGELFF; CDR3nt: TGCGCCAGCAGCCTAGTAGGGACTCTGGGGACCGGGGAGCTGTTTTTT
abundance: -; d_gene: -; v_gene: TRBV7-3; j_gene: TRBJ2-1; CDR3aa: CASTPRGGTRYNEQFF; CDR3nt: TGTGCCAGCACCCCTAGGGGGGGGACTCGCTACAATGAGCAGTTCTTC
abundance: -; d_gene: TRBD2; v_gene: TRBV5-1; j_gene: TRBJ2-1; CDR3aa: CASTLFSSGIYNEQFF; CDR3nt: TGCGCCAGCACCCTTTTCTCTAGCGGGATCTACAATGAGCAGTTCTTC
abundance: -; d_gene: -; v_gene: TRBV9; j_gene: TRBJ1-3; CDR3aa: CASKTGLSGNTIYF; CDR3nt: TGTGCCAGTAAAACAGGGCTCTCTGGAAACACCATATATTTT
abundance: -; d_gene: -; v_gene: TRBV5-1; j_gene: TRBJ1-3; CDR3aa: CASSLGAGAGNTIYF; CDR3nt: TGCGCCAGCAGCTTGGGGGCAGGGGCTGGAAACACCATATATTTT
abundance: -; d_gene: -; v_gene: TRBV29-1; j_gene: TRBJ2-3; CDR3aa: CSVQLADTQYF; CDR3nt: TGCAGCGTGCAGCTGGCAGATACGCAGTATTTT
abundance: -; d_gene: TRBD2; v_gene: TRBV7-9; j_gene: TRBJ2-5; CDR3aa: CASSLARGLAGGPGETQYF; CDR3nt: TGTGCCAGCAGCTTAGCCCGCGGACTAGCGGGAGGGCCCGGGGAGACCCAGTACTTC
abundance: -; d_gene: TRBD2; v_gene: TRBV2; j_gene: TRBJ2-3; CDR3aa: CASSDGWSLAGVTDTQYF; CDR3nt: TGTGCCAGCAGTGACGGCTGGTCGTTAGCGGGAGTCACAGATACGCAGTATTTT
abundance: -; d_gene: -; v_gene: TRBV9; j_gene: TRBJ1-1; CDR3aa: CASSVAPTNTEAFF; CDR3nt: TGTGCCAGCAGCGTGGCACCTACAAACACTGAAGCTTTCTTT